One sample yielded the 24 T cell receptor beta chains listed below, sequenced in a study of blood T cell repertoires in COVID-19. TCRdb's copy holds only in-frame clones and misses some; the assay was immunoSEQ multiplex PCR. The data hold around 160,000 clones, with about four fifths observed a single time. Sequenced sample: peripheral blood. These receptors all stem from a man in his sixties with active or convalescent COVID-19.

The chain combines TRBV18 with TRBJ2-7; 9 nucleotides line up with TRBD1. The V and J ends lost 7 bases and 5 bases, in that order; junction bases with no gene match: 6. Germline values: CDR1 KGHSH, CDR2 LQKENI. This CDR3 is built from 13 residues. CDR3 region: CASWIGTGNEQYF. The DNA for the CDR3 is TGTGCCAGCTGGATCGGGACAGGGAACGAGCAGTACTTC.

The CDR3 reads CASSFTGTSTDTQYF. The DNA for the CDR3 is TGTGCCAGCAGCTTCACGGGGACTAGCACAGATACGCAGTATTTT. The chain combines TRBV5-5 with TRBJ2-3; the D gene is possibly TRBD2 (6 bases). The germline V gene encodes CDR1 SGHKS and CDR2 YYEKEE (reference sequence). This CDR3 is built from 15 residues. With 2 bases removed from V and 0 bases from J, the gap between germline ends came to 10 bases.

The CDR3 sequence is CASSIYPGVDTQYF. CDR3 in DNA: TGTGCCAGTAGTATCTACCCGGGGGTAGATACGCAGTATTTT. The V and J genes are TRBV19 and TRBJ2-3; D may be TRBD2 (6 bases). Deletions cut 3 bases from V and 5 bases from J, with 12 bases between. This CDR3 is 14 amino acids long. Germline lookup yields CDR1 LNHDA and CDR2 SQIVND (reference sequence).

The rearrangement joins TRBV5-4 to TRBJ1-3; possible D gene TRBD1, 5 bases. CDR3 length equals 15 residues. Germline V gives CDR1 SGHNT, CDR2 YYREEE (reference sequence). The V end was cut by 4 bases, the J end by 4 bases, with 15 bases between. Here the CDR3 reads CASSAPGGAGNTIYF. The CDR3 DNA reads as TGTGCCAGCAGCGCGCCCGGGGGAGCGGGAAACACCATATATTTT.

The V gene is TRBV3-1 (or the pseudogene TRBV3-2), the J gene TRBJ1-4; D gene ambiguous. Germline CDR1 LGHDT, CDR2 YNNKEL (reference sequence). Trimming removed 4 bases from V and 5 bases from J, with 17 bases in between. The length of the CDR3 is 16 residues. In nucleotides, the CDR3 is TGTGCCAGCAGCCCCATACCTACCGCCGTCAATGAAAAACTGTTTTTT. This sequence encodes CASSPIPTAVNEKLFF.

The gene calls are TRBV10-3 and TRBJ2-3, with TRBD2 as a possible D gene (6 bases). Trimming took 4 bases from V and 3 from J, leaving 8 bases between them. This CDR3 has 13 amino acids. Looked up from germline, CDR1 is ENHRY and CDR2 is SYGVKD. DNA of the CDR3: TGTGCCATCAGTGCGAGCGGGACAGATACGCAGTATTTT. Residues: CAISASGTDTQYF.

This clone has ten or more counts. The genes are TRBV20-1 and TRBJ1-5, with D unclear. The germline V gene encodes CDR1 DFQATT and CDR2 SNEGSKA (reference sequence). With 3 bases removed from V and 3 bases from J, the gap between germline ends came to 12 bases. This CDR3 has 14 amino acids. The CDR3 here is CSASNPLANQPQHF. CDR3 coding DNA: TGCAGTGCTAGTAACCCTCTAGCCAATCAGCCCCAGCATTTT.

The V and J genes are TRBV18 and TRBJ1-6; TRBD1 matches at 8 bases. Germline V lookup: CDR1 KGHSH, CDR2 LQKENI. The trim removed 3 bases at V and 6 bases at J, leaving 1 base unmatched. The CDR3 has 14 amino acids. The CDR3 bases are TGTGCCAGCTCACCTACAGGGGGTAATTCACCCCTCCACTTT. Encoded protein: CASSPTGGNSPLHF.

This chain uses TRBV9 with TRBJ2-1, with D possibly matching TRBD2 (5 bases). V was trimmed by 0 bases and J by 0 bases, leaving 7 bases between them. CDR3 length: 15 residues. Germline values: CDR1 SGDLS, CDR2 YYNGEE. The CDR3 DNA follows: TGTGCCAGCAGCGTAGCTAGCTACTCCTACAATGAGCAGTTCTTC. This encodes CASSVASYSYNEQFF. Complete variable domain (other parts from reference TRBV9 and TRBJ2-1): DSGVTQTPKHLITATGQRVTLRCSPRSGDLSVYWYQQSLDQGLQFLIQYYNGEERAKGNILERFSAQQFPDLHSELNLSSLELGDSALYFCASSVASYSYNEQFFGPGTRLTVL.

The chain uses TRBV29-1 and TRBJ2-1; 10 bases map to TRBD2. The germline CDR1 and CDR2 sequences are SQVTM and ANQGSEA. J gave up 5 bases and V 8 bases, and 6 bases lay outside the gene matches. The CDR3 length is 13 residues. This CDR3 reads CSINSGGNNEQFF. The CDR3 coding sequence is TGCAGCATTAATAGCGGGGGGAACAATGAGCAGTTCTTC.

V is TRBV7-3 and J is TRBJ1-1; D not certain. Between the trimmed V and J ends, which lost 5 bases and 4 bases, there was a span of 11 bases. The CDR3 has 13 amino acids. Germline V gives CDR1 SGHTA, CDR2 FQGTGA. CDR3 nucleotide sequence: TGTGCCAGCAGCCCCGAGGTGGGCACTGAAGCTTTCTTT. Protein product: CASSPEVGTEAFF. Supplemented by reference TRBV7-3 and TRBJ1-1, the full variable domain reads GAGVSQTPSNKVTEKGKYVELRCDPISGHTALYWYRQSLGQGPEFLIYFQGTGAADDSGLPNDRFFAVRPEGSVSTLKIQRTERGDSAVYLCASSPEVGTEAFFGQGTRLTVV.

The chain links TRBV6-5 to TRBJ1-2; tentatively, D is TRBD1 (6 bases). The CDR3 extends over 14 amino acids. Germline V gene lookup returns CDR1 MNHEY and CDR2 SVGAGI. The ends were cut back, 6 bases at V and 1 base at J, with 12 bases in the middle. The CDR3 nucleotides are TGTGCCAGCAGCCCCGCGGACAGTAACTATGGCTACACCTTC. The encoded protein is CASSPADSNYGYTF.

The chain recombines TRBV15 with TRBJ2-7; TRBD1 aligns across 8 bases. CDR1 is LNHNV and CDR2 is YYDKDF in the germline V gene (reference sequence). The CDR3 is 15 residues long. V lost 5 bases to trimming and J lost 5 bases; unmatched junction nucleotides: 11. As DNA, the CDR3 is TGTGCCACCAGCCCAGCCCCCAGGGGGCAAAACGAGCAGTACTTC. This gives the protein CATSPAPRGQNEQYF.

This clone was observed a few times. The chain has TRBV6-5 and TRBJ1-1; D gene unclear. V was cut by 7 bases and J by 2 bases, with 5 bases left in between. Germline V gene data show CDR1 as MNHEY and CDR2 as SVGAGI. This CDR3 contains 11 residues. The chain's CDR3 is CASIINTEAFF. The CDR3 region has the DNA TGTGCCAGCATTATAAACACTGAAGCTTTCTTT.

The V gene is TRBV10-3, the J gene TRBJ2-7, with 7 bases identical to TRBD2. The CDR3 length is 12 residues. V shed 8 bases, J shed 2 bases, and the junction held 3 bases outside the gene matches. Per germline, CDR1 ENHRY and CDR2 SYGVKD. The CDR3 sequence is CAIWGGAYEQYF. The DNA of the CDR3 is TGTGCCATCTGGGGGGGAGCCTACGAGCAGTACTTC.

This clone was recorded once. J is TRBJ1-1 and V is TRBV5-1; D uncertain. The CDR3 has 15 residues. CDR1 SGHRS and CDR2 YFSETQ come from the germline V gene. Trimming pared 0 bases from V and 0 bases from J, leaving 9 bases between. The CDR3 reads CASSLAEQLNTEAFF. CDR3 coding DNA: TGCGCCAGCAGCTTGGCCGAACAGTTGAACACTGAAGCTTTCTTT.

V usage is TRBV5-1 and J usage is TRBJ1-1; 7 bases agree with TRBD1. Germline trimming cut 5 bases from V and 2 bases from J; bases unmatched to any gene: 6. This CDR3 has 14 amino acids. The germline V gene has CDR1 SGHRS and CDR2 YFSETQ. DNA for the CDR3: TGCGCCAGCAGTCCCGGGACAGCCAACACTGAAGCTTTCTTT. Translated, it gives CASSPGTANTEAFF.

This chain uses TRBV6-2 or TRBV6-3 with TRBJ1-5, with D uncertain. The CDR3 spans 12 residues. Looked up from germline, CDR1 is MNHEY and CDR2 is SVGEGT. V lost 3 bases, J lost 7 bases, and 7 bases lay in between. Here the CDR3 DNA reads TGTGCCAGCAGTTATGCGGTCCAGCCCCAGCATTTT. This encodes CASSYAVQPQHF.

V gene TRBV12-3 or TRBV12-4 combines with J gene TRBJ1-1, with D possibly matching TRBD1 (5 bases). V gave up 7 bases and J gave up 1 base, with 10 bases separating them. The CDR3 has 13 residues. CDR3 loop: CASTPGENTEAFF. The CDR3 DNA sequence: TGTGCCAGCACCCCGGGGGAGAACACTGAAGCTTTCTTT.

This clone showed up just once. Other DNA sequences in the same sample also yield this CDR3. The chain carries TRBV5-1 and TRBJ1-6; the match to TRBD1 covers 9 bases. The CDR3 loop spans 15 amino acids. Germline loops: CDR1 SGHRS, CDR2 YFSETQ. V gave up 4 bases and J gave up 8 bases; unmatched junction bases: 7. The CDR3 coding sequence is TGCGCCAGCAGCCTTGGACAGGGGAAAGATTCACCCCTCCACTTT. This encodes CASSLGQGKDSPLHF.

The table lists this clone with a few counts. This rearrangement joins TRBV5-1 to TRBJ1-5; no firm D call. The ends were cut back, 4 bases at V and 7 bases at J, with 15 bases in the middle. Germline V lookup: CDR1 SGHRS, CDR2 YFSETQ. This CDR3 comprises 14 residues. CDR3 nucleotide sequence: TGCGCCAGCAGCGCTGACGGAATCGGGCAGCCCCAGCATTTT. Its protein product is CASSADGIGQPQHF.

The V gene is TRBV28, the J gene TRBJ2-3, with TRBD2 matching over 7 bases. Germline loops: CDR1 MDHEN, CDR2 SYDVKM. J lost 5 bases, V lost 7 bases, and 12 bases had no gene match. This CDR3 contains 15 residues. Here the CDR3 DNA reads TGTGCCAGCAAGCTAGCGGCGGGCGGTGGAGATACGCAGTATTTT. Amino acids: CASKLAAGGGDTQYF.

The gene calls are TRBV19 and TRBJ2-2; TRBD2 agrees at 10 bases. Unmatched junction bases numbered 1, after V lost 9 bases and J lost 6 bases. This CDR3 contains 12 residues. The V gene's germline CDR1 is LNHDA and CDR2 SQIVND (reference sequence). The CDR3 loop reads CASGLAAGELFF. In nucleotides, the CDR3 is TGTGCCAGCGGACTAGCGGCCGGGGAGCTGTTTTTT.

This clone has a single count. This chain joins TRBV6-1 and TRBJ2-5, with 8 bases lining up with TRBD1. The germline CDR1 and CDR2 sequences are MNHNS and SASEGT. CDR3 size: 13 residues. The V segment lost 2 bases and the J segment 5 bases; nucleotides outside the gene matches: 1. The CDR3 DNA sequence: TGTGCCAGCAGTGAAAACAGGGGGGAGACCCAGTACTTC. It encodes CASSENRGETQYF.